Below, one T cell receptor beta chain is given with its context. Its matching antigen is unknown. The record originates from a study of breast tumors, draining lymph nodes, adjacent tissues. V lost 7 bases to trimming and J lost 7 bases, with 13 bases between them. Germline V CDR1 and CDR2: MNHNY, SVGAGI (reference sequence). This CDR3 has 12 residues. The lymph nodes were axillary draining lymph nodes from breast cancer patients. Regarding the study as a whole: Tumor TCR diversity was below lymph nodes but above nontumor tissue. Tumor and nontumor repertoires were significantly more similar in luminal-like than in basal-like breast cancer. The data were judged consistent with most tumor T cells coming from lymph node and expanding in tumor.

Each CDR3 protein gets one entry after TCRdb re-called the multiplex PCR reads with MiXCR. The top ten hold about 2.5% of the sample, which has about 140,000 distinct CDR3 sequences, approximately 32% seen once. The chain carries TRBV6-6 and TRBJ1-1; D perhaps matches TRBD1 (5 bases). This clonotype originated in a female donor with breast cancer. Some clones in this sample may be carry-over from other donors' samples. The specimen was axillary lymph node tissue. CDR3 bases: TGTGCCAGCATTCGGGGGGGGTATGAAGCTTTCTTT. Protein sequence: CASIRGGYEAFF.